This T cell receptor beta chain was identified in a study of blood T cell repertoires in COVID-19. Across the whole study: Collection of acute and convalescent COVID-19 samples took place in the United States, Italy and Spain. The analysed material was cDNA or gDNA that came from T cells, B-cell-depleted T cells, or PBMCs.

Measured with immunoSEQ multiplex PCR; TCRdb has only the in-frame clones, and not every one. The table shows around 310,000 clones, with 89% occurring only once. Germline assignment: CDR1 SGDLS and CDR2 YYNGEE. Trimming left V 5 bases short and J 5 bases short, with 23 bases between. This CDR3 spans 16 amino acids. This TCR was sampled from a woman aged 40 to 49 who had recovered from COVID-19. Material: PBMCs or T cells enriched from blood (not recorded which). The chain employs TRBV9 and TRBJ2-7, with D possibly being TRBD1 (6 bases). CDR3 in amino acids: CASSFSTGKFEDEQYF. The CDR3 nucleotides are TGTGCCAGCAGTTTTTCCACAGGGAAATTTGAGGACGAGCAGTACTTC.